Presented here are 8 T cell receptor beta chains from one specimen sequenced in a study of blood T cells in healthy people across ages (dated by TCRdb to the mid-2010s). The protocol used for the library was 5' RACE. Sequencer: Illumina HiSeq 2500. The second PCR ran for roughly 7 to 12 cycles and used a J-beta primer mix along with a sample-barcoded 5' primer. Through fastp at Q25 and MiXCR, TCRdb rebuilt clones from the public reads, retaining in-frame beta chains. Entries are consolidated by CDR3 protein sequence, retaining the most common genes and DNA. Here the sample has 800,000 to 950,000 distinct CDR3 sequences; about 34% occur a single time. 10% to 15% of the sample lies in the top ten. What was sequenced was blood. These receptors were collected from a man younger than 30 in good health.

This clonotype turned up a few times. The J gene is TRBJ2-5, the V gene TRBV13; TRBD1 matches at 7 bases. The germline CDR1 and CDR2 sequences are PRHDT and FYEKMQ (reference sequence). The CDR3 runs 15 residues. Trimming cost V 2 bases and J 2 bases; bases outside gene matches: 5. Here the CDR3 DNA reads TGTGCCAGCAGCTTAAGGGGGCAGCAACAAGAGACCCAGTACTTC. It is translated as CASSLRGQQQETQYF.

This clonotype showed up just a few times. The chain links TRBV12-3 or TRBV12-4 to TRBJ2-4; D is ambiguous. The CDR3 consists of 12 residues. The germline V and J ends were trimmed by 3 bases and 8 bases, with 8 bases remaining between them. The CDR3 reads CASSFRVDIQYF. In DNA, the CDR3 is TGTGCCAGCAGTTTCCGCGTGGACATTCAGTACTTC.

This clonotype has only a few counts. The chain has TRBV5-1 and TRBJ2-1; TRBD1 aligns across 8 bases. The DNA end favors TRBJ2-7, so the J call may be wrong. Germline-derived CDR1 and CDR2 are SGHRS and YFSETQ. This CDR3 spans 17 amino acids. CDR3 bases: TGCGCCAGCAGCCCGCCTACAGGGGGAATCTCCTACAATGAGCAGTACTTC. Translated, it gives CASSPPTGGISYNEQYF.

This clonotype was seen at least ten times. This rearrangement joins TRBV12-3 or TRBV12-4 to TRBJ1-4; D gene unclear. The CDR3 has 15 residues. Deletions cut 7 bases from V and 8 bases from J, with 20 bases between. The DNA for the CDR3 is TGTGCCAGCACCGACCAACCCCGGGAGGGCGAAAAACTGTTTTTT. Amino acids: CASTDQPREGEKLFF.

J is TRBJ2-1 and V is TRBV5-5; 8 bases are a match to TRBD2. The CDR3 extends over 15 amino acids. The germline V gene has CDR1 SGHKS and CDR2 YYEKEE (reference sequence). Unmatched junction bases numbered 9, after V lost 2 bases and J lost 8 bases. The CDR3 sequence is CASSLVAGKPYEQFF. The CDR3 DNA follows: TGTGCCAGCAGCTTAGTAGCGGGGAAGCCGTATGAGCAGTTCTTC.

This sequence joins TRBV6-5 and TRBJ2-1; 8 bases align to TRBD2. After removal of 5 bases from V and 6 bases from J, the junction contained 9 bases not matched to a gene. The CDR3 totals 15 residues. Germline V gene data show CDR1 as MNHEY and CDR2 as SVGAGI. The CDR3: CASSTGTSTANEQFF. CDR3 sequence (DNA): TGTGCCAGCAGTACCGGGACTAGTACAGCCAATGAGCAGTTCTTC.

This clonotype has just a few counts. The chain uses TRBV6-6 and TRBJ1-5; TRBD1 aligns across 7 bases. V shed 4 bases, J shed 4 bases, and the junction held 7 bases outside the gene matches. The CDR3 has 15 residues. The germline gives CDR1 MNHNY, CDR2 SVGAGI (reference sequence). The CDR3: CASSSFGTVNQPQHF. For the CDR3, the DNA is TGTGCCAGCAGTTCTTTCGGGACAGTTAATCAGCCCCAGCATTTT.

This clonotype was counted a few times. The rearrangement joins TRBV7-2 to TRBJ1-1; D is undetermined. V lost 5 bases and J lost 4, with 14 bases in between. CDR3 size: 14 residues. CDR1 SGHTA and CDR2 FQGNSA come from the germline V gene. The CDR3 DNA sequence: TGTGCCAGCAGCCGAGGGTCTTCGGGCACTGAAGCTTTCTTT. Translated: CASSRGSSGTEAFF.